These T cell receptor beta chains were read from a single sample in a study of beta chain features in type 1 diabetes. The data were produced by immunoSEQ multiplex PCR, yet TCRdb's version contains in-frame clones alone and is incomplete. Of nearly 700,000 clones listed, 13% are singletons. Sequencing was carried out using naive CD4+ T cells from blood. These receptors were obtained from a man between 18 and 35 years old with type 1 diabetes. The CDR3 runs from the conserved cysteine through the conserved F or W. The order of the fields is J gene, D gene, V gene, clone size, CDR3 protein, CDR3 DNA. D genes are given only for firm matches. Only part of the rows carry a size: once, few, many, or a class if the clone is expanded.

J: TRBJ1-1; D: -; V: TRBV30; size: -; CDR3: CASTRGTNTEAFF; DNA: TGTGCCTCCACCCGGGGGACTAACACTGAAGCTTTCTTT
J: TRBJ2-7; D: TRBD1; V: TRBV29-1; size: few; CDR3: CSGGQGFDEQYF; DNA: TGCAGCGGTGGACAGGGTTTCGACGAGCAGTACTTC
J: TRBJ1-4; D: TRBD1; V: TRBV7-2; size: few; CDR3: CASSSRTGGGEKLFF; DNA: TGTGCCAGCAGCTCCCGGACAGGGGGGGGAGAAAAACTGTTTTTT
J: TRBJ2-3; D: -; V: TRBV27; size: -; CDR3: CASSPRSGGTDTQYF; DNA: TGTGCCAGCAGTCCGCGGTCTGGGGGCACAGATACGCAGTATTTT
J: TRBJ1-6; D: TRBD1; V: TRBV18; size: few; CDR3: CASSPSGGGNSPLHF; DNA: TGTGCCAGCTCACCAAGTGGAGGGGGCAATTCACCCCTCCACTTT
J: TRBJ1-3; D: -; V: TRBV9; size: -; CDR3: CASRPAAGPGNTIYF; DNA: TGTGCCAGCAGACCCGCGGCAGGGCCGGGAAACACCATATATTTT
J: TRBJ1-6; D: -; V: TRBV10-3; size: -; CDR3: CAISEDPAYNSPLHF; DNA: TGTGCCATCAGTGAGGATCCAGCCTATAATTCACCCCTCCACTTT
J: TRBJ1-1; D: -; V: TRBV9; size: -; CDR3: CASSVDPHSKGTEAFF; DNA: TGTGCCAGCAGCGTAGACCCGCATAGCAAGGGGACTGAAGCTTTCTTT
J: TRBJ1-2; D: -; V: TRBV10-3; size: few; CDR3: CAISESQALNYGYTF; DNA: TGTGCCATCAGTGAGTCCCAGGCACTTAACTATGGCTACACCTTC
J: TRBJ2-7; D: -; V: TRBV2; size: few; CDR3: CASSEIDPVEVYEQYF; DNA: TGTGCCAGCAGTGAAATCGATCCAGTTGAAGTGTACGAGCAGTACTTC
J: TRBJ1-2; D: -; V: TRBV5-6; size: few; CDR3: CASSPDGTYGYTF; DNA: TGTGCCAGCAGCCCTGACGGGACCTATGGCTACACCTTC
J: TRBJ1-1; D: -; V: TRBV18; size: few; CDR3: CASSRAGNTEAFF; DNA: TGTGCCAGCTCACGGGCAGGGAACACTGAAGCTTTCTTT
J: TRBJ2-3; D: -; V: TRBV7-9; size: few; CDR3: CASSSSDTQYF; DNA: TGTGCCAGCAGCTCCTCTGATACGCAGTATTTT
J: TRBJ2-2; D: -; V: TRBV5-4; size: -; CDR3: CASSPGSGQNTGELFF; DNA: TGTGCCAGCAGCCCCGGTAGCGGACAAAACACCGGGGAGCTGTTTTTT
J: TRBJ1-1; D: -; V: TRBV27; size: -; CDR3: CASSVGNTEAFF; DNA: TGTGCCAGCAGTGTAGGGAACACTGAAGCTTTCTTT
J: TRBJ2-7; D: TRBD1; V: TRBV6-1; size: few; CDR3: CASSVSTGDVYEQYF; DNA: TGTGCCAGCAGTGTATCGACAGGGGACGTTTACGAGCAGTACTTC
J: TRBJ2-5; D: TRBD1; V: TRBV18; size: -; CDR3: CASSRTGKETQYF; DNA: TGTGCCAGCTCACGGACAGGAAAAGAGACCCAGTACTTC
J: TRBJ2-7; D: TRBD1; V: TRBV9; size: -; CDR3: CASSVRTGGLSDEQYF; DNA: TGTGCCAGCAGCGTAAGGACAGGGGGCCTCTCGGACGAGCAGTACTTC
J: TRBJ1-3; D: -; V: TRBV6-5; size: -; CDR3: CASSSLAGNTIYF; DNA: TGTGCCAGCAGTTCTTTAGCGGGAAACACCATATATTTT
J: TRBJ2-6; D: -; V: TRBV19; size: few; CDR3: CASNTGANVLTF; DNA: TGTGCCAGTAACACTGGGGCCAACGTCCTGACTTTC
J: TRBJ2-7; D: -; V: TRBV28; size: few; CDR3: CASRQGTPSEQYF; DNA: TGTGCCAGCAGACAAGGGACCCCCTCCGAGCAGTACTTC
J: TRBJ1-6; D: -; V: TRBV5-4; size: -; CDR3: CASSFMAGNSPLHF; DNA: TGTGCCAGCAGCTTCATGGCGGGGAATTCACCCCTCCACTTT